The clone carrying this TCR beta chain was counted between two and nine times. The antigen is not known. This entry belongs to a study of radiotherapy plus CTLA-4 blockade in lung cancer. Study overall: Overall, roughly 17% of patients showed an objective response, while 25% to 35% attained disease control.

CDR1 and CDR2 (germline): SGHAT, FQNNGV. The CDR3 runs 13 residues. V gave up 0 bases and J gave up 5 bases, with 8 bases separating them. Patients in the study, people with chemo-refractory metastatic non-small-cell lung cancer, received focal radiation plus ipilimumab CTLA-4 blockade. Libraries were prepared by immunoSEQ multiplex PCR; TCRdb keeps only in-frame clonotypes and omits some of them. Of fewer than 65,000 clones in the sample, approximately 84% are singletons; the top ten hold 6% to 7.5%. General study points: Expansion in blood of tumor-derived TCR clones was seen after radiotherapy plus ipilimumab. Early blood T cell clone dynamics, with interferon-beta, were reported to best predict response.

The rearrangement links TRBV11-2 to TRBJ2-7; no reliable D call. This sequence originates from a human donor with non-small cell lung cancer whose response to radiotherapy plus ipilimumab could not be evaluated. Sample: peripheral blood, taken from a patient treated with radiotherapy plus ipilimumab. CDR3 DNA: TGTGCCAGCAGCTTAGAGCGGTCGAACGAGCAGTACTTC. The encoded protein is CASSLERSNEQYF.